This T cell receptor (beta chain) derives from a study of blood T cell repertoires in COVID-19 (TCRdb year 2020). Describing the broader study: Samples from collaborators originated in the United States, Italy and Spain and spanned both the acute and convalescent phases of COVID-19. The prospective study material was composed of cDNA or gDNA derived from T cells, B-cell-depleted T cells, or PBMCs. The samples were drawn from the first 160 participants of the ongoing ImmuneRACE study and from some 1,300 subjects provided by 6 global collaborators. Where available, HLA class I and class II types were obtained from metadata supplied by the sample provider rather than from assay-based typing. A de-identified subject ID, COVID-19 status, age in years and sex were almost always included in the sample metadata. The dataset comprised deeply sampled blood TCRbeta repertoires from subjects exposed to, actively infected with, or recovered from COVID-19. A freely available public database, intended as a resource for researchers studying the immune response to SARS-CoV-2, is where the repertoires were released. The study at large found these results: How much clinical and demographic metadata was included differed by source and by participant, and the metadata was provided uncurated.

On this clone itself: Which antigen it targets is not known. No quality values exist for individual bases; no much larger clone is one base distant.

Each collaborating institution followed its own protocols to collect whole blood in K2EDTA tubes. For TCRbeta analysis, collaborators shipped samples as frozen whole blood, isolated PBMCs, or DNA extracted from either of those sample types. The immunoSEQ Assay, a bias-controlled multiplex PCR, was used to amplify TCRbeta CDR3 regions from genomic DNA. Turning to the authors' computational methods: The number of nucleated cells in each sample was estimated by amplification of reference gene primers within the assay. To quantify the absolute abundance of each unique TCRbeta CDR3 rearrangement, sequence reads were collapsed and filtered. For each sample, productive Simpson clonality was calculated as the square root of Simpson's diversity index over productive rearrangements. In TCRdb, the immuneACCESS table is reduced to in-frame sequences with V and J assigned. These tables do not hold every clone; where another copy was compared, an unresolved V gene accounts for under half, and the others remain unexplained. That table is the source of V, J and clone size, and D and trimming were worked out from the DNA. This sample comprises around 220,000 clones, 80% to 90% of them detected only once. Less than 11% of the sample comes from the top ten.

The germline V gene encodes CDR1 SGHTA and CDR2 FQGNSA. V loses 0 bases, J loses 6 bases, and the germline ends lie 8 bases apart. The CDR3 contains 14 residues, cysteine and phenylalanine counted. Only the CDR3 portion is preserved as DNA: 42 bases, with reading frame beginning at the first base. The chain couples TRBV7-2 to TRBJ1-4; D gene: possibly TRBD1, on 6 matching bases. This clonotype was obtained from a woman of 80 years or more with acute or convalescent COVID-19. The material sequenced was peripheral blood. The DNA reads TGTGCCAGCAGCTTAGCGGGGGCTCATGAAAAACTGTTTTTT. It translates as CASSLAGAHEKLFF.